These 2 T cell receptor beta chains share one sample of origin, sequenced in a study of cytomegalovirus exposure and HLA in healthy donors. The PCR contained 60 Vbeta and 13 Jbeta primers. Libraries were prepared by immunoSEQ multiplex PCR; TCRdb keeps only in-frame clonotypes and omits some of them. This repertoire shows about 160,000 clones, about three quarters found once; its top ten account for around 0.97%. Sequenced sample: PBMCs. The receptors were gathered from a woman between 50 and 59 years old in good health and CMV-seropositive.

This clone has only a few counts. The chain is built from TRBV18 and TRBJ2-2; no clear D. V was clipped by 3 bases and J by 3 bases, with 14 bases between them. The germline gives CDR1 KGHSH, CDR2 LQKENI. This CDR3 region has 16 residues. The CDR3 loop is CASSPSPSVYTGELFF. CDR3 sequence (DNA): TGTGCCAGCTCACCTTCTCCGAGTGTCTACACCGGGGAGCTGTTTTTT.

The rearrangement uses TRBV6-5 and TRBJ1-2; no firm D call. V shed 10 bases and J shed 1 base, with 19 bases lying between them. CDR3 length equals 15 residues. Germline values: CDR1 MNHEY, CDR2 SVGAGI. The CDR3 loop is CATSFMTQVNYGYTF. DNA for the CDR3: TGTGCCACTTCCTTTATGACACAAGTTAACTATGGCTACACCTTC.